A selection of T cell receptor beta chains follows, all from one sample in a study of T cells in localized non-small cell lung cancer. Sequencing was performed with immunoSEQ multiplex PCR; in TCRdb, only in-frame clones are kept and a portion is missing. The data contain 65,000 to 80,000 clones, 70% to 85% of them singletons. Sequencing was performed on peripheral blood, taken before any cancer treatment. The receptor set was obtained from a female donor over 55 with stage I lung adenocarcinoma. The CDR3 runs from the conserved cysteine through the conserved F or W. The D gene is left open where the match is weak. Rows give clone size only sometimes, using once, few, many, or a class for an expanded clone.

D,size,J,V,DNA,CDR3
TRBD2,NA,TRBJ2-1,TRBV5-5,TGTGCCAGCAGCTCCATAGCGGGTCTGTGGTACAATGAGCAGTTCTTC,CASSSIAGLWYNEQFF
NA,NA,TRBJ1-1,TRBV7-2,TGTGCCAGCAGAAGTACCCGGATAACTGAAGCTTTCTTT,CASRSTRITEAFF
NA,NA,TRBJ2-2,TRBV6-5,TGTGCCAGCAAGGTCGGAACAGAAACCGGGGAGCTGTTTTTT,CASKVGTETGELFF
TRBD1,NA,TRBJ2-2,TRBV11-3,TGTGCCAGCAGCTACGGACAGGACATCACCGGGGAGCTGTTTTTT,CASSYGQDITGELFF
TRBD1,NA,TRBJ1-2,TRBV10-3,TGTGCCATCAGTGACTTGACAGGGTTTGACTATGGCTACACCTTC,CAISDLTGFDYGYTF
TRBD2,NA,TRBJ2-1,TRBV4-2,TGTGCCAGCAGCTTGTTAACTAGCGGGGGGAATGAGCAGTTCTTC,CASSLLTSGGNEQFF
NA,NA,TRBJ2-5,TRBV5-4,TGTGCCAGCAGCCTGGATCATTACTGGGAGACCCAGTACTTC,CASSLDHYWETQYF
TRBD2,few,TRBJ2-7,TRBV27,TGTGCCAGCAGTTTATCGACTAGCGTTAACTACGAGCAGTACTTC,CASSLSTSVNYEQYF
NA,NA,TRBJ2-1,TRBV12-1,TGTGCCAGCAGCTTTGGGGTTCCGGGACTAGCGGGAGGAATCCGGACCTACAATGAGCAGTTCTTC,CASSFGVPGLAGGIRTYNEQFF
TRBD1,NA,TRBJ2-7,TRBV19,TGTGCCAGTAGTCTCCAGACAGGGCCCCCCTACGAGCAGTACTTC,CASSLQTGPPYEQYF
NA,NA,TRBJ2-7,TRBV11-2,TGTGCCAGCAGCCCGTGGACAACCATCTCCTACGAGCAGTACTTC,CASSPWTTISYEQYF
NA,NA,TRBJ2-7,TRBV15,TGTGCCACCAGCAGAGACCTAGGGGCCTACGAGCAGTACTTC,CATSRDLGAYEQYF
TRBD1,NA,TRBJ2-7,TRBV10-1,TGCGCCAGCAGTTCGGGACAGGGGATAAGAGAGCAGTACTTC,CASSSGQGIREQYF
NA,NA,TRBJ1-1,TRBV7-9,TGTGCCAGCAGCTTAGCACTGGACACTGAAGCTTTCTTT,CASSLALDTEAFF
NA,few,TRBJ1-1,TRBV7-3,TGTGCCAGCAGGACAGAGAACACTGAAGCTTTCTTT,CASRTENTEAFF
NA,NA,TRBJ1-6,TRBV10-3,TGTGCCATCAGTGAGTCGCGAGGGGGAATAGGTAATTCACCCCTCCACTTT,CAISESRGGIGNSPLHF
TRBD1,NA,TRBJ1-6,TRBV4-1,TGCGCCAGCAGCCACATCCGGGACAGGGGCAATTCACCCCTCCACTTT,CASSHIRDRGNSPLHF
NA,few,TRBJ2-7,TRBV2,TGTGCCAGCAGTGAAATGAGTAGCTCCTACGAGCAGTACTTC,CASSEMSSSYEQYF
TRBD2,NA,TRBJ2-2,TRBV2,TGTGCCAGCAGAAAGGGACTAGCGGGGTACACCGGGGAGCTGTTTTTT,CASRKGLAGYTGELFF
TRBD1,NA,TRBJ1-1,TRBV28,TGTGCCAGCAGTTTATTTTCAGGGGGCGTGAGTGAAGCTTTCTTT,CASSLFSGGVSEAFF
NA,few,TRBJ1-3,TRBV6-5,TGTGCCAGCAGTTACAAGGCTGGAAACACCATATATTTT,CASSYKAGNTIYF
NA,NA,TRBJ2-2,TRBV27,TGTGCCAGCAGTACTTTCGGGGAGCTGTTTTTT,CASSTFGELFF
NA,NA,TRBJ1-1,TRBV27,TGTGCCAGCAGTTCCCCAGGCAGGAACACTGAAGCTTTCTTT,CASSSPGRNTEAFF
TRBD1,NA,TRBJ1-1,TRBV6-5,TGTGCCAGCAGGAAGACAGGGACGAACACTGAAGCTTTCTTT,CASRKTGTNTEAFF
TRBD1,once,TRBJ1-5,TRBV5-1,TGCGCCAGCAGCCCGGAGGGGGCCGAACAGCCCCAGCATTTT,CASSPEGAEQPQHF
NA,NA,TRBJ1-6,TRBV27,TGTGCCAGCAGACAGGGAATGTACTATAATTCACCCCTCCACTTT,CASRQGMYYNSPLHF
NA,NA,TRBJ1-3,TRBV4-1,TGCGCCAGCAGCCAAGATAAGGGCCTCTCTGGAAACACCATATATTTT,CASSQDKGLSGNTIYF
NA,NA,TRBJ2-7,TRBV7-9,TGTGCCAGCAGCGAAGGACAGTTCACCTACGAGCAGTACTTC,CASSEGQFTYEQYF
NA,NA,TRBJ1-2,TRBV11-2,TGTGCCAGCTCTGGGGGACGGAATAACTATGGCTACACCTTC,CASSGGRNNYGYTF
TRBD1,NA,TRBJ2-5,TRBV5-1,TGCGCCAGCAGCCTGACAGGGGGCCTGGAGACCCAGTACTTC,CASSLTGGLETQYF
NA,NA,TRBJ2-7,TRBV19,TGTGCCAGTAGTATCAAGGGAGCTTACTACGAGCAGTGCTTC,CASSIKGAYYEQCF
TRBD2,NA,TRBJ2-3,TRBV10-3,TGTGCCATCACCCGGACTAGCGGGAGCACAGATACGCAGTATTTT,CAITRTSGSTDTQYF
NA,few,TRBJ2-2,TRBV15,TGTGCCACCAGCAGAGGGGACGGCACCGGGGAGCTGTTTTTT,CATSRGDGTGELFF
NA,few,TRBJ2-1,TRBV6-5,TGTGCCAGCAGAGCCGGGACCCACTTTTACAATGAGCAGTTCTTC,CASRAGTHFYNEQFF
NA,NA,TRBJ1-1,TRBV18,TGTGCCAGCTCACCACAGACACCCGAGCACCTTGAAGCTTTCTTT,CASSPQTPEHLEAFF
NA,once,TRBJ2-3,TRBV5-1,TGCGCCAGCGGATCGGGGGGCACAGATACGCAGTATTTT,CASGSGGTDTQYF
NA,NA,TRBJ2-3,TRBV27,TGTGCCAGCAGAGGACGGATCGATACGCAGTATTTT,CASRGRIDTQYF
NA,NA,TRBJ2-5,TRBV6-6,TGTGCCAGCAGCTCGTCGGGGGCGGAGACCCAGTACTTC,CASSSSGAETQYF
TRBD1,once,TRBJ2-5,TRBV18,TGTGCCAGCTCACCCACCGGGACAGACCAAGAGACCCAGTACTTC,CASSPTGTDQETQYF
TRBD2,NA,TRBJ2-1,TRBV5-4,TGTGCCAGCAGCGCACGTTCTAGCGGGGCTTACTACAATGAGCAGTTCTTC,CASSARSSGAYYNEQFF
TRBD2,NA,TRBJ2-5,TRBV18,TGTGCCAGCTCACCACAGCGGACTAGCGGGGGGTTGGAAGAGACCCAGTACTTC,CASSPQRTSGGLEETQYF
NA,NA,TRBJ2-7,TRBV7-9,TGTGCCAGCAGCTCAACCGTCGGCTACGAGCAGTACTTC,CASSSTVGYEQYF
NA,NA,TRBJ1-1,TRBV7-9,TGTGCCAGCAGCTTAAGGCAGGCGAGGACTGAAGCTTTCTTT,CASSLRQARTEAFF
NA,once,TRBJ1-1,TRBV5-5,TGTGCCAGCAGCGGGGGGACAACGATGCGGACTGAAGCTTTCTTT,CASSGGTTMRTEAFF
TRBD2,NA,TRBJ2-2,TRBV9,TGTGCCAGCAGCGAGGGACTAGCGGAAACCACCGGGGAGCTGTTTTTT,CASSEGLAETTGELFF
NA,NA,TRBJ2-3,TRBV14,TGTGCCAGCAGCCAGATCGGTGATACGCAGTATTTT,CASSQIGDTQYF
TRBD1,NA,TRBJ2-7,TRBV6-6,TGTGCCAGCAGTTACCCAGACAGGGGGTTCTACGAGCAGTACTTC,CASSYPDRGFYEQYF
TRBD1,NA,TRBJ2-7,TRBV2,TGTGCCAGCACCCACAGGGGGATCTACGAGCAGTACTTC,CASTHRGIYEQYF
NA,NA,TRBJ1-2,TRBV19,TGTGCCAGTAGTATATCCCGGACTGCTACTAACTATGGCTACACCTTC,CASSISRTATNYGYTF
NA,NA,TRBJ2-6,TRBV28,TGTGCCAGCACCGACTCTGGGGCCAACGTCCTGACTTTC,CASTDSGANVLTF
NA,NA,TRBJ2-5,TRBV7-7,TGTGCCAGCAGCTTAGATGTCGGGGAGTTTGGGACCCAGTACTTC,CASSLDVGEFGTQYF
NA,NA,TRBJ1-3,TRBV12-5,TGTGTTAGTGGTTTGGACGGGGGCGCTGGAAACACCATATATTTT,CVSGLDGGAGNTIYF